What follows are 20 T cell receptor beta chains derived from one specimen sequenced in a study of shared clonotypes between healthy human individuals. The data were produced by immunoSEQ multiplex PCR, yet TCRdb's version contains in-frame clones alone and is incomplete. The table records 400,000 to 500,000 clones, 76% of them present only once. Sequencing input: PBMCs. The source is a woman aged 40-49 years in good health. Some clones in this sample may be carry-over from other donors' samples.

The genes are TRBV5-1 and TRBJ2-7; no clear D gene. Germline V gene data show CDR1 as SGHRS and CDR2 as YFSETQ. The V end lost 0 bases, the J end lost 0 bases, and 4 bases lay between the germline ends. The CDR3 contains 13 residues. The CDR3 nucleotides are TGCGCCAGCAGCTTGGGGATCTCCTACGAGCAGTACTTC. Protein product: CASSLGISYEQYF.

Only one count was recorded for this clone. At one boundary the junction diverges from the germline segment, which might be a read error. This chain connects TRBV2 to TRBJ2-3; D call uncertain. Germline V gene sequence: CDR1 SNHLY, CDR2 FYNNEI. The CDR3 is 11 residues long. CDR3 sequence (DNA): TGTGCCAGCAGGGCTTCCGGAACTGAAGATTTT. This codes for CASRASGTEDF.

The CDR3 protein is CASSLGGGLGQETQYF. For the CDR3, the DNA is TGTGCCAGCAGCTTAGGAGGGGGGCTGGGTCAAGAGACCCAGTACTTC. The J gene is TRBJ2-5, the V gene TRBV11-3; possibly TRBD1 or TRBD2 for D (6 bases each). The CDR3 runs 16 residues. Per the germline V gene, CDR1 is SGHNT and CDR2 is YENEEA. With 1 base removed from V and 2 bases from J, the gap between germline ends came to 14 bases.

This clone was recorded at least ten times. The same CDR3 arises from other DNA sequences in this sample as well. The chain couples TRBV4-2 to TRBJ2-7; 7 bases align to TRBD2. The length of the CDR3 is 17 residues. Per the germline V gene, CDR1 is LGHNA and CDR2 is YNFKEQ. The trim removed 2 bases at V and 3 bases at J, leaving 13 bases unmatched. CDR3: CASSQSVSREILYEQYF. The CDR3 DNA reads TGTGCCAGCAGCCAATCGGTATCGCGGGAGATTCTCTACGAGCAGTACTTC.

The V and J genes are TRBV28 and TRBJ2-5; D perhaps matches TRBD1 (6 bases). Trimming pared 5 bases from V and 0 bases from J, leaving 10 bases between. This CDR3 is built from 14 residues. CDR1 and CDR2 from the germline V gene are MDHEN and SYDVKM. The CDR3, as DNA: TGTGCCAGCAGTGGACAGCTAAACCAAGAGACCCAGTACTTC. It translates to CASSGQLNQETQYF.

CDR3 sequence reads: CASSLVAGTGGVETQYF. The CDR3, as DNA: TGTGCCAGCAGTTTGGTCGCGGGAACAGGGGGCGTGGAGACCCAGTACTTC. The chain employs TRBV28 and TRBJ2-5, with 9 bases identical to TRBD1. The V gene's germline CDR1 is MDHEN and CDR2 SYDVKM. The CDR3 covers 17 residues. V shed 3 bases and J 5 bases; nucleotides not matched to a gene: 13.

The rearrangement links TRBV6-1 to TRBJ2-7; 8 bases are shared with TRBD2. This CDR3 comprises 13 residues. Germline CDR1 and CDR2: MNHNS and SASEGT. Trimming cost V 9 bases and J 2 bases; bases outside gene matches: 6. The CDR3: CASLSGTTYEQYF. DNA of the CDR3: TGTGCCAGTCTTAGCGGGACGACCTACGAGCAGTACTTC.

The rearrangement joins TRBV28 to TRBJ2-7; TRBD1 is a possible D gene (6 bases). This CDR3 has 13 residues. V was cut by 7 bases and J by 7 bases, with 17 bases left in between. Per germline, CDR1 MDHEN and CDR2 SYDVKM. CDR3 nucleotides: TGTGCCAGCAATACAGGGTCGCCGCGGGAGCAGTACTTC. Protein: CASNTGSPREQYF.

In its sample, this clone was seen once. The genes are TRBV19 and TRBJ2-1, with D possibly being TRBD2 (6 bases). Germline-derived CDR1 and CDR2 are LNHDA and SQIVND (reference sequence). The V gene lost 7 bases and the J gene lost 6 bases, with 13 bases spanning the gap. The CDR3 runs 13 residues. The CDR3 nucleotides read TGTGCCAGTAAAAATGACGGGAGCAATGAGCAGTTCTTC. This codes for CASKNDGSNEQFF.

CDR3 bases: TGCGCCAGCAGCTTAGGGACGACGGGGAGTGAAAAACTGTTTTTT. Its protein is CASSLGTTGSEKLFF. The genes are TRBV5-1 and TRBJ1-4; TRBD1 is a possible D gene (5 bases). The CDR3 sequence is 15 residues long. The V end was cut by 2 bases, the J end by 7 bases, with 15 bases between. Germline CDR1 SGHRS, CDR2 YFSETQ. The full variable domain, completed using reference TRBV5-1 and TRBJ1-4, is KAGVTQTPRYLIKTRGQQVTLSCSPISGHRSVSWYQQTPGQGLQFLFEYFSETQRNKGNFPGRFSGRQFSNSRSEMNVSTLELGDSALYLCASSLGTTGSEKLFFGSGTQLSVL.

The chain carries TRBV15 and TRBJ2-1; tentative D call: TRBD2 (6 bases). Trimming cost V 1 base and J 8 bases, with 18 bases left between them. The CDR3 consists of 16 residues. CDR1 and CDR2 from the germline V gene are LNHNV and YYDKDF (reference sequence). CDR3 bases: TGTGCCACCAGCAGAGGGGCGGGGTCCCCAGCCGATGAGCAGTTCTTC. Encoded protein: CATSRGAGSPADEQFF.

V gene TRBV5-5 combines with J gene TRBJ2-2, with 7 bases that match TRBD1. The CDR3 sequence is 16 residues long. V lost 4 bases and J lost 2; bases outside the gene matches: 8. The germline gives CDR1 SGHKS, CDR2 YYEKEE (reference sequence). The chain's CDR3 is CASSVGTDRNTGELFF. The CDR3 nucleotides are TGTGCCAGCAGCGTAGGGACAGACCGAAACACCGGGGAGCTGTTTTTT.

This clone has just one count. J is TRBJ1-5 and V is TRBV27, with D maybe TRBD1 (5 bases). V gave up 6 bases and J gave up 4 bases, with 13 bases separating them. The CDR3 length is 14 residues. Germline V lookup: CDR1 MNHEY, CDR2 SMNVEV (reference sequence). DNA of the CDR3: TGTGCCAGCAGGTCGGGGGTTTCAAATCAGCCCCAGCATTTT. Its protein product is CASRSGVSNQPQHF.

This chain uses TRBV6-1 with TRBJ1-4; TRBD1 is a possible D gene (6 bases). V lost 4 bases and J 8 bases, leaving 23 bases between the germline ends. This CDR3 contains 17 residues. Germline V lookup: CDR1 MNHNS, CDR2 SASEGT. The CDR3 spells CASSGEGRGGGREKLFF. As DNA, the CDR3 is TGTGCCAGCAGTGGCGAGGGCAGGGGAGGTGGCAGGGAAAAACTGTTTTTT.

Only one count was recorded for this clone. The chain has TRBV19 and TRBJ1-2; tentative D call: TRBD1 (5 bases). The germline V gene encodes CDR1 LNHDA and CDR2 SQIVND (reference sequence). The CDR3 spans 14 residues. The V gene lost 9 bases and the J gene lost 6 bases, with 20 bases spanning the gap. The CDR3 coding sequence is TGTGCCAGCAGGAACCGGGGCGGGTCAAATGGCTACACCTTC. This encodes CASRNRGGSNGYTF.

This clone was counted a few times. CDR3 loop: CASSLDSLAGYTGELFF. The CDR3 DNA reads TGTGCCAGCAGCTTGGATTCACTAGCGGGATACACCGGGGAGCTGTTTTTT. The chain carries TRBV7-2 and TRBJ2-2, with TRBD2 identical over 10 bases. This CDR3 is 17 amino acids long. The germline gives CDR1 SGHTA, CDR2 FQGNSA. The junction had 7 bases not matched to a gene; V was cut back by 3 bases and J by 3 bases.

CDR3 DNA: TGTGCCAGCAGTCACCCCCGGGACAGGGGACCCCTCCCGTCCCAAGAGACCCAGTACTTC. Residues: CASSHPRDRGPLPSQETQYF. J is TRBJ2-5 and V is TRBV11-3, with TRBD1 matching 10 bases. The CDR3 consists of 20 residues. J gave up 1 base and V 6 bases, and 20 bases lay outside the gene matches. Germline lookup yields CDR1 SGHNT and CDR2 YENEEA.

V usage is TRBV6-4 and J usage is TRBJ2-1; TRBD2 agrees at 10 bases. Germline trimming cut 3 bases from V and 8 bases from J; bases unmatched to any gene: 7. The CDR3 has 15 amino acids. CDR1 and CDR2 from the germline V gene are MRHNA and SNTAGT. CDR3 region: CASSERAGGGDEQFF. CDR3 DNA sequence: TGTGCCAGCAGTGAGAGAGCGGGAGGGGGAGATGAGCAGTTCTTC.

The rearrangement links TRBV5-5 to TRBJ2-1; D perhaps matches TRBD2 (5 bases). Germline CDR1 and CDR2: SGHKS and YYEKEE (reference sequence). Trimming took 4 bases from V and 1 from J, leaving 12 bases between them. The CDR3 contains 15 residues. CDR3 DNA sequence: TGTGCCAGCAGCGTCGGGGATCCATCCTACAATGAGCAGTTCTTC. Its translation: CASSVGDPSYNEQFF.

V and J are TRBV27 and TRBJ1-6; D uncertain. There are 15 residues in the CDR3. V was cut by 0 bases and J by 9 bases, with 12 bases left in between. CDR1 MNHEY and CDR2 SMNVEV come from the germline V gene (reference sequence). The CDR3 here is CASSLSVPQASPLHF. CDR3 DNA: TGTGCCAGCAGTTTATCTGTGCCCCAGGCTTCACCCCTCCACTTT.